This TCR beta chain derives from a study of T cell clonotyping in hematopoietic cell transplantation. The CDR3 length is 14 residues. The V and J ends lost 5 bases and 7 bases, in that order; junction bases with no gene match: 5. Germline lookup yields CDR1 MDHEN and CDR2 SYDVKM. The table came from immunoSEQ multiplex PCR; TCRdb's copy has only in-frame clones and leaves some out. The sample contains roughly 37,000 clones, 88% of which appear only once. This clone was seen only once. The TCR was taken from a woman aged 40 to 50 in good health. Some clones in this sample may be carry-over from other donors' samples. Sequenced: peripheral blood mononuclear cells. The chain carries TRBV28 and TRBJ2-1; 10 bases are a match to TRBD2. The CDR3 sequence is CASSAAGGPNEQFF. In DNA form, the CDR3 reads TGTGCCAGCAGTGCAGCGGGAGGGCCGAATGAGCAGTTCTTC.